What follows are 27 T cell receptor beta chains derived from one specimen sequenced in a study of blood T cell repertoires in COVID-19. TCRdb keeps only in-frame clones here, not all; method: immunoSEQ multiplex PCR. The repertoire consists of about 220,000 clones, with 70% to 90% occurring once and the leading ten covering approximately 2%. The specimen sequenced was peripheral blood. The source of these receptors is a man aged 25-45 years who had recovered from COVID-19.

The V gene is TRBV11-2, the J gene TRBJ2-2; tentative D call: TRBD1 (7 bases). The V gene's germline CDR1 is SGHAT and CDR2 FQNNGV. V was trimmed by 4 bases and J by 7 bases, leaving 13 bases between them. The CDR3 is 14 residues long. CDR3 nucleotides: TGTGCCAGCAGCTCGACAGGGCGGGGCGGGGAGCTGTTTTTT. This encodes CASSSTGRGGELFF.

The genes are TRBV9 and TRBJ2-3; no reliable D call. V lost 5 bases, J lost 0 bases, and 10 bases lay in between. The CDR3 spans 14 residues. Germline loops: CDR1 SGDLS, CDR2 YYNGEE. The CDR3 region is CASSPPRSTDTQYF. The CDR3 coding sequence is TGTGCCAGCAGTCCTCCCCGGAGCACAGATACGCAGTATTTT.

The CDR3 sequence: CARSLGLAGLSSYNEQFF. In nucleotides, the CDR3 is TGTGCCAGAAGCTTGGGACTAGCGGGCCTCAGCTCCTACAATGAGCAGTTCTTC. The chain combines TRBV5-3 with TRBJ2-1; 10 bases line up with TRBD2. TRBV5-3 is labeled an ORF, and its function is uncertain. This CDR3 has 18 residues. Trimming cost V 0 bases and J 0 bases; bases outside gene matches: 6.

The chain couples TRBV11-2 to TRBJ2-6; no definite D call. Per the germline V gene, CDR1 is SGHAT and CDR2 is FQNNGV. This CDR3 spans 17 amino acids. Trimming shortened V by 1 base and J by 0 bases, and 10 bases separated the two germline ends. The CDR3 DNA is TGTGCCAGCAGCTTAGTTCCGGGTTACTCTGGGGCCAACGTCCTGACTTTC. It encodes CASSLVPGYSGANVLTF.

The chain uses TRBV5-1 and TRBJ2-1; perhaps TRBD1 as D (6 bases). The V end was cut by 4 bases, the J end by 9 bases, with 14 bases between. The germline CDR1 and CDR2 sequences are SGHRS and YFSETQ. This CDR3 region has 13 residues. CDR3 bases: TGCGCCAGCAGCCTACAGGGTACTCTTGAGCAGTTCTTC. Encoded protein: CASSLQGTLEQFF.

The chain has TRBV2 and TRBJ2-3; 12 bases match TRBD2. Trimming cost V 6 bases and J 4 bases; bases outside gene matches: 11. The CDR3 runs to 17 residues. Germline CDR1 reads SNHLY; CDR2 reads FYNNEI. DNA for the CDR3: TGTGCCAGCAGCGATGGACTAGCGGGGATGCGTGCAGATACGCAGTATTTT. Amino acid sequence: CASSDGLAGMRADTQYF.

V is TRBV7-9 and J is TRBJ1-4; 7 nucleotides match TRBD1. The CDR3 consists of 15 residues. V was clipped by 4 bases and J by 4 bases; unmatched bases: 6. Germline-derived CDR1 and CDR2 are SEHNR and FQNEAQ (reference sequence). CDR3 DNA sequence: TGTGCCAGCAGCTGGGGACAGTCCGATAATGAAAAACTGTTTTTT. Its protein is CASSWGQSDNEKLFF.

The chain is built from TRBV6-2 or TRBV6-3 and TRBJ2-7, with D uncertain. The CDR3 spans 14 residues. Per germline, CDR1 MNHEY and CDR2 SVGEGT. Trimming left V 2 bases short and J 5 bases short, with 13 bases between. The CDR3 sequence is CASSYEQVPHEQYF. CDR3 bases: TGTGCCAGCAGTTACGAGCAGGTACCCCACGAGCAGTACTTC.

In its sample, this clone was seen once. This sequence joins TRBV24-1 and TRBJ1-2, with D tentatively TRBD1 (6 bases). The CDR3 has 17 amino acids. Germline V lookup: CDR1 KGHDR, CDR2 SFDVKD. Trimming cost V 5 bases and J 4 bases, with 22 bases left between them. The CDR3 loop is CATSGQGGEGLLYGYTF. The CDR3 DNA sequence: TGTGCCACCAGTGGTCAAGGGGGTGAAGGGTTGCTCTATGGCTACACCTTC.

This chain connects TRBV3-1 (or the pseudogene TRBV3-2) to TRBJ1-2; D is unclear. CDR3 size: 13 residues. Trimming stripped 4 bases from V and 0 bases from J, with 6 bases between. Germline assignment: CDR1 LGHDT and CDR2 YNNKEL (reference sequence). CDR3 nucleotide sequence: TGTGCCAGCAGCCTAGTGTCTAACTATGGCTACACCTTC. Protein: CASSLVSNYGYTF.

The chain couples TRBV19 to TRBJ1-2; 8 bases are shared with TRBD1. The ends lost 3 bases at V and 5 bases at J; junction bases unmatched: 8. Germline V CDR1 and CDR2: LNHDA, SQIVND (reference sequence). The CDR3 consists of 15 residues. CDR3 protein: CASSMVQGADYGYTF. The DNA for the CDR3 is TGTGCCAGTAGTATGGTTCAGGGGGCAGATTATGGCTACACCTTC.

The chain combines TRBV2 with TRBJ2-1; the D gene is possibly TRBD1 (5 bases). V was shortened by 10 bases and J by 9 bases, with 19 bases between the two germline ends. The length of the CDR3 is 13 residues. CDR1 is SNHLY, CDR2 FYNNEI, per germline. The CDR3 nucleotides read TGTGCCACTCAGGGTAAGGGATTTACTGAGCAGTTCTTC. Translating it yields CATQGKGFTEQFF.

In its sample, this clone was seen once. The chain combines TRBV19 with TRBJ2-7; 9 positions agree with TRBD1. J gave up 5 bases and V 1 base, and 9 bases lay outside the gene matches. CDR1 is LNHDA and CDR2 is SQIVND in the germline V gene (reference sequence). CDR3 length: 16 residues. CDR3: CASSIAPGQGRNEQYF. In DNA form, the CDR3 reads TGTGCCAGTAGTATAGCCCCGGGACAGGGACGCAACGAGCAGTACTTC.

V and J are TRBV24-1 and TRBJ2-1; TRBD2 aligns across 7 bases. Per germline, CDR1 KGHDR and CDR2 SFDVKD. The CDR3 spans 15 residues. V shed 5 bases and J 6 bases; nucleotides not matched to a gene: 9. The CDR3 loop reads CATSASGLLFNEQFF. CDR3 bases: TGTGCCACCAGTGCCTCGGGACTACTCTTCAATGAGCAGTTCTTC.

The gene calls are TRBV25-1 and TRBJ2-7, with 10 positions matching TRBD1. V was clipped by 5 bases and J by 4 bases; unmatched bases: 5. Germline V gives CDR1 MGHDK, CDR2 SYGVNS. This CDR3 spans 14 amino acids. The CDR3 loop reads CASSIRDRGYEQYF. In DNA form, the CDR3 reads TGTGCCAGCAGTATCCGGGACAGGGGATACGAGCAGTACTTC.

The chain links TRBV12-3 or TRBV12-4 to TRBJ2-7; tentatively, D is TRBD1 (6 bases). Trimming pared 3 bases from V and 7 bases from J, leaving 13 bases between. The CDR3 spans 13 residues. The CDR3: CASSLDSSKEQYF. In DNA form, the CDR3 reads TGTGCCAGCAGTTTGGACAGCAGCAAAGAGCAGTACTTC.

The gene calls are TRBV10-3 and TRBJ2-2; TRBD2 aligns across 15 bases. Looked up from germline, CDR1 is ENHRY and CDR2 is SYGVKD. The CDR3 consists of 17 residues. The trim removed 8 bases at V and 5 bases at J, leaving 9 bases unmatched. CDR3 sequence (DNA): TGTGCCATCCGCCGGACTAGCGGGGGGGCGGGAACCGGGGAGCTGTTTTTT. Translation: CAIRRTSGGAGTGELFF.

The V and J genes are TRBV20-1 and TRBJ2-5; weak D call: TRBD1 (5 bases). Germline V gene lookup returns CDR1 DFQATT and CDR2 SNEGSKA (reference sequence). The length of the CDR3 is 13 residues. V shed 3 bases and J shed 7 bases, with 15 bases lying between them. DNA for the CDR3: TGCAGTGCTAGTAGGCCAGGGCCAGGGACCCAGTACTTC. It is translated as CSASRPGPGTQYF.

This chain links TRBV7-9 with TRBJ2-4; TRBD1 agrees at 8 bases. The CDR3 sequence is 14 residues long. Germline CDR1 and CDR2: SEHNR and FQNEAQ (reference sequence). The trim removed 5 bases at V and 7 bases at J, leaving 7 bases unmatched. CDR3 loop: CASSMDREGNIQYF. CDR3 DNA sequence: TGTGCCAGCAGCATGGACAGGGAAGGGAACATTCAGTACTTC.

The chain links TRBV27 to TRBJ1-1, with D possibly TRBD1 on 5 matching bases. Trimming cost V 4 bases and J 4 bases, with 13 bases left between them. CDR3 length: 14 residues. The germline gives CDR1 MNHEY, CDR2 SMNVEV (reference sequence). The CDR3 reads CASSSGTTTTEAFF. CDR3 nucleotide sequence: TGTGCCAGCAGTTCCGGGACTACGACCACTGAAGCTTTCTTT.

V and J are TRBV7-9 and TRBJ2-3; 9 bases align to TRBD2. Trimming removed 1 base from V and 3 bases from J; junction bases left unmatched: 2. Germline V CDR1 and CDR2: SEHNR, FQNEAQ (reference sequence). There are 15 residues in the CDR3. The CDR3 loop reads CASSLERGATDTQYF. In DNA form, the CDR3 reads TGTGCCAGCAGCTTAGAGCGGGGGGCGACAGATACGCAGTATTTT. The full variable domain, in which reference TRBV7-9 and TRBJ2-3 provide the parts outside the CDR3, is DTGVSQNPRHKITKRGQNVTFRCDPISEHNRLYWYRQTLGQGPEFLTYFQNEAQLEKSRLLSDRFSAERPKGSFSTLEIQRTEQGDSAMYLCASSLERGATDTQYFGPGTRLTVL.

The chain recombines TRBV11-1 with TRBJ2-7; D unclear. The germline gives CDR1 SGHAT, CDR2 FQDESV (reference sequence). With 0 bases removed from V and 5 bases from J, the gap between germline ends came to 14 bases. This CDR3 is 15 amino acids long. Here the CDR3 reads CASSLAAPTRDEQYF. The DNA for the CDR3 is TGTGCCAGCAGCTTAGCGGCGCCAACCCGGGACGAGCAGTACTTC.

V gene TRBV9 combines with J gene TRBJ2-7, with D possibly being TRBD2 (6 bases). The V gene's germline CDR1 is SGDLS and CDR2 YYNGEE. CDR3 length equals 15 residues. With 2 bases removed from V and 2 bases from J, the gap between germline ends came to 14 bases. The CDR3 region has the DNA TGTGCCAGCAGCGTTTCCCCGGGACTCACCTACGAGCAGTACTTC. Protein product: CASSVSPGLTYEQYF. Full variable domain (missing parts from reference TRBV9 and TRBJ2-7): DSGVTQTPKHLITATGQRVTLRCSPRSGDLSVYWYQQSLDQGLQFLIQYYNGEERAKGNILERFSAQQFPDLHSELNLSSLELGDSALYFCASSVSPGLTYEQYFGPGTRLTVT.

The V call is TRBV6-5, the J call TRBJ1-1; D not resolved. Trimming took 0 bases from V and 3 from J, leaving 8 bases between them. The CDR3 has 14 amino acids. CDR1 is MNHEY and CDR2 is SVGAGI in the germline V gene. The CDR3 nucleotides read TGTGCCAGCAGTTACTCGGCGCGGCACACTGAAGCTTTCTTT. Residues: CASSYSARHTEAFF.

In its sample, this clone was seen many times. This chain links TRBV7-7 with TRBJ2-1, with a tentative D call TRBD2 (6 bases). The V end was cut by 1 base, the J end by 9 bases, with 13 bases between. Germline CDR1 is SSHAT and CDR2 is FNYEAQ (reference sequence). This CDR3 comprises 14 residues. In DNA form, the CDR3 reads TGTGCCAGCAGCTTAGGGGGCGGGACCAGTGAGCAGTTCTTC. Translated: CASSLGGGTSEQFF.

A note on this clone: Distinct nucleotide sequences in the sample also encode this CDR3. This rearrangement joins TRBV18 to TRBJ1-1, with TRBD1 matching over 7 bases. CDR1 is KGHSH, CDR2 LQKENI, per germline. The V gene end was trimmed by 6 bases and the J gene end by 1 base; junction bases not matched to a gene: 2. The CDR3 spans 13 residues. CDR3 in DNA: TGTGCCAGCTCCCGGACAGGGAACACTGAAGCTTTCTTT. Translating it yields CASSRTGNTEAFF.

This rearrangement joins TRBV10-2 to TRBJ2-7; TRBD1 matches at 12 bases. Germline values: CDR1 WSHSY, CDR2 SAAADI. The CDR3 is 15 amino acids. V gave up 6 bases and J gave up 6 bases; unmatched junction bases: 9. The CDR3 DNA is TGCGCCAGCAGCCCCATGGGGACAGGGGGCGTCGAGCAGTACTTC. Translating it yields CASSPMGTGGVEQYF.